This passage covers 23 T cell receptor beta chains from one sample sequenced in a study of cytomegalovirus exposure and HLA in healthy donors. Vbeta (60) and Jbeta (13) primers were used in the PCR. The data were produced by immunoSEQ multiplex PCR, yet TCRdb's version contains in-frame clones alone and is incomplete. The sample records more than 85,000 clones, 70% to 85% being singletons. Sequencing input: PBMCs. All receptors derive from a man aged 25-45 years in good health and CMV-seropositive.

V usage is TRBV4-1 and J usage is TRBJ2-1; 7 bases are a match to TRBD2. The V gene's germline CDR1 is MGHRA and CDR2 YSYEKL. The CDR3 loop spans 16 amino acids. With 0 bases clipped from V and 2 bases from J, the junction kept 4 bases outside the gene matches. CDR3 in DNA: TGCGCCAGCAGCCAAGATAGACTAGCCCCCTACAATGAGCAGTTCTTC. Its protein product is CASSQDRLAPYNEQFF.

The chain links TRBV30 to TRBJ1-2; 7 bases are shared with TRBD1. The length of the CDR3 is 15 residues. CDR1 and CDR2 from the germline V gene are GTSNPN and SVGIG (reference sequence). The V segment lost 4 bases and the J segment 3 bases; nucleotides outside the gene matches: 11. CDR3 DNA sequence: TGTGCCTGGAATGGGAACAGGGGCGCCCACTATGGCTACACCTTC. As protein: CAWNGNRGAHYGYTF.

A few counts support this clone. The rearrangement uses TRBV7-6 and TRBJ1-1, with a weak D call TRBD1 (6 bases). Trimming took off 2 bases at V and 6 bases at J, with 10 bases between the two ends. This CDR3 comprises 13 residues. Germline CDR1 SGHVS, CDR2 FNYEAQ. CDR3: CASSLTGQSEAFF. In DNA, the CDR3 is TGTGCCAGCAGCTTAACAGGGCAATCTGAAGCTTTCTTT.

This chain connects TRBV7-2 to TRBJ2-7; the match to TRBD1 covers 8 bases. The trim removed 5 bases at V and 4 bases at J, leaving 19 bases unmatched. This CDR3 has 18 amino acids. Per germline, CDR1 SGHTA and CDR2 FQGNSA. Here the CDR3 reads CASSIRDRSINHLYEQYF. The CDR3 DNA reads as TGTGCCAGCAGCATAAGGGACAGGTCCATCAACCACCTTTACGAGCAGTACTTC.

V usage is TRBV5-8 and J usage is TRBJ1-2, with TRBD1 matching over 8 bases. The CDR3 runs 15 residues. J gave up 4 bases and V 0 bases, and 5 bases lay outside the gene matches. Germline V CDR1 and CDR2: SGHTS, YDEGEE. The CDR3 loop is CASSLGWTGRYGYTF. The CDR3 nucleotides read TGTGCCAGCAGCTTGGGTTGGACAGGGCGCTATGGCTACACCTTC.

The chain couples TRBV19 to TRBJ1-1; 10 bases map to TRBD1. With V trimmed by 6 bases and J by 8 bases, 12 bases remained unmatched. The CDR3 length is 15 residues. In germline, CDR1 is LNHDA, CDR2 SQIVND (reference sequence). The CDR3 bases are TGTGCCAGTAGCCAGAAGACGGCGGGACAGGGGGAAGCTTTCTTT. Translated: CASSQKTAGQGEAFF.

Concerning this clone: The same CDR3 can be traced to other DNA sequences in this sample. The CDR3 nucleotides are TGTGCCAGCAGCCCCACTGGGGGGGAGGAGACCCAGTACTTC. As protein: CASSPTGGEETQYF. The chain uses TRBV7-9 and TRBJ2-5, with 7 bases fitting TRBD2. J was trimmed by 5 bases and V by 5 bases; bases with no gene match: 8. This CDR3 contains 14 residues. CDR1 SEHNR and CDR2 FQNEAQ come from the germline V gene (reference sequence).

The chain is built from TRBV11-2 and TRBJ1-4, with TRBD1 identical over 7 bases. Per germline, CDR1 SGHAT and CDR2 FQNNGV. The trim removed 5 bases at V and 3 bases at J, leaving 6 bases unmatched. The CDR3 runs to 15 residues. CDR3 in DNA: TGTGCCAGCAGCCTAGTGGGGACAGCTAATGAAAAACTGTTTTTT. Its translation is CASSLVGTANEKLFF.

The V and J genes are TRBV2 and TRBJ2-5; 9 bases map to TRBD2. Trimming cost V 8 bases and J 5 bases; bases outside gene matches: 12. Per germline, CDR1 SNHLY and CDR2 FYNNEI. The CDR3 spans 15 residues. Here the CDR3 DNA reads TGTGCCAGCCGGGTAGCGGGGGCCTTCGGGGAGACCCAGTACTTC. Its translation: CASRVAGAFGETQYF. Filled out from reference TRBV2 and TRBJ2-5, the complete variable domain reads EPEVTQTPSHQVTQMGQEVILRCVPISNHLYFYWYRQILGQKVEFLVSFYNNEISEKSEIFDDQFSVERPDGSNFTLKIRSTKLEDSAMYFCASRVAGAFGETQYFGPGTRLLVL.

The rearrangement uses TRBV4-3 and TRBJ2-5; TRBD1 matches 9 bases. The DNA end is a closer match to TRBJ2-7, so the J assignment may be wrong. The germline V gene has CDR1 LGHNA and CDR2 YSLEER. There are 15 residues in the CDR3. CDR3 protein: CASSQERDRVYEQYF. The CDR3 DNA reads as TGCGCCAGCAGCCAAGAACGGGACAGGGTATACGAGCAGTACTTC.

The chain links TRBV7-3 to TRBJ2-5; a weak D match, TRBD1 (5 bases). V was cut by 1 base and J by 3 bases, with 12 bases left in between. Per the germline V gene, CDR1 is SGHTA and CDR2 is FQGTGA. The CDR3 sequence is 15 residues long. The CDR3 nucleotides are TGTGCCAGCAGCTTAAGGGGCAGCCCCAAAGAGACCCAGTACTTC. Translating gives CASSLRGSPKETQYF. The variable domain in full, with the rest retrieved from reference TRBV7-3 and TRBJ2-5, is GAGVSQTPSNKVTEKGKYVELRCDPISGHTALYWYRQSLGQGPEFLIYFQGTGAADDSGLPNDRFFAVRPEGSVSTLKIQRTERGDSAVYLCASSLRGSPKETQYFGPGTRLLVL.

V is TRBV5-1 and J is TRBJ2-2; 7 bases line up with TRBD1. The CDR3 is 15 residues long. V dropped 4 bases and J dropped 5; count of bases not matched to a gene: 8. In germline, CDR1 is SGHRS, CDR2 YFSETQ. CDR3 amino acids: CASSPRGLGTGELFF. CDR3 DNA sequence: TGCGCCAGCAGCCCGAGGGGGCTTGGAACCGGGGAGCTGTTTTTT.

In its sample, this clone was seen once. This chain joins TRBV11-2 and TRBJ1-2; the D gene is possibly TRBD1 (6 bases). The CDR3 has 15 amino acids. The V gene lost 1 base and the J gene lost 6 bases, with 15 bases spanning the gap. Germline V gene lookup returns CDR1 SGHAT and CDR2 FQNNGV. CDR3 bases: TGTGCCAGCAGCTTAGGTCGGGACATTCAGAATGGCTACACCTTC. This codes for CASSLGRDIQNGYTF.

The J gene is TRBJ2-2, the V gene TRBV2; the D is unclear. V dropped 2 bases and J dropped 6 bases, with 7 bases sitting between them. The CDR3 is made up of 13 amino acids. Germline V gene lookup returns CDR1 SNHLY and CDR2 FYNNEI. The CDR3, as DNA: TGTGCCAGCAGTGAACGACAACCCGGGGAGCTGTTTTTT. Its translation: CASSERQPGELFF. The whole variable domain, remainder taken from reference TRBV2 and TRBJ2-2, is EPEVTQTPSHQVTQMGQEVILRCVPISNHLYFYWYRQILGQKVEFLVSFYNNEISEKSEIFDDQFSVERPDGSNFTLKIRSTKLEDSAMYFCASSERQPGELFFGEGSRLTVL.

This chain connects TRBV6-5 to TRBJ2-7, with TRBD1 identical over 9 bases. V shed 6 bases and J 6 bases; nucleotides not matched to a gene: 12. Per the germline V gene, CDR1 is MNHEY and CDR2 is SVGAGI. The length of the CDR3 is 15 residues. The CDR3 DNA is TGTGCCAGCAGCATACAAAACAGGGGGCAGTTCGAGCAGTACTTC. It codes for CASSIQNRGQFEQYF.

The chain uses TRBV25-1 and TRBJ2-7; 7 nucleotides align to TRBD2. CDR1 and CDR2 from the germline V gene are MGHDK and SYGVNS. CDR3 length: 14 residues. V was pared by 3 bases and J by 2 bases, with 4 bases of the junction left unmatched. CDR3 sequence: CASSEGGIPYEQYF. In nucleotides, the CDR3 is TGTGCCAGCAGTGAGGGGGGGATCCCCTACGAGCAGTACTTC.

The table lists this clone with a few counts. The rearrangement links TRBV11-2 to TRBJ2-1; D gene unclear. The CDR3 is made up of 15 amino acids. Germline V CDR1 and CDR2: SGHAT, FQNNGV. V lost 0 bases to trimming and J lost 12 bases, with 18 bases between them. CDR3 amino acids: CASSLDQGDSFGQFF. The DNA for the CDR3 is TGTGCCAGCAGCTTAGATCAAGGAGATTCGTTCGGGCAGTTCTTC.

The CDR3 region is CASSVRTGDYGYTF. In nucleotides, the CDR3 is TGTGCCAGCAGTGTTCGGACAGGGGACTATGGCTACACCTTC. The chain joins TRBV27 to TRBJ1-2; TRBD1 aligns across 9 bases. V was pared by 5 bases and J by 3 bases, with 4 bases of the junction left unmatched. Germline V gene sequence: CDR1 MNHEY, CDR2 SMNVEV (reference sequence). The CDR3 loop spans 14 amino acids.

In its sample, this clone was seen a few times. This chain links TRBV4-2 with TRBJ2-3, with D possibly matching TRBD2 (5 bases). CDR3 length equals 15 residues. Germline assignment: CDR1 LGHNA and CDR2 YNFKEQ. V was pared by 1 base and J by 4 bases, with 12 bases between. The chain's CDR3 is CASSQGLAQADTQYF. CDR3 DNA sequence: TGTGCCAGCAGCCAAGGTCTAGCCCAAGCAGATACGCAGTATTTT.

The DNA of the CDR3 is TGTGCCAGCAGTTTATTGGGGGGATGGGAGACCCAGTACTTC. Translating it yields CASSLLGGWETQYF. The chain joins TRBV27 to TRBJ2-5, with a weak D call TRBD2 (6 bases). V gave up 1 base and J gave up 5 bases, with 11 bases separating them. This CDR3 spans 14 amino acids. The germline V gene has CDR1 MNHEY and CDR2 SMNVEV (reference sequence).

The rearrangement joins TRBV10-2 to TRBJ2-7, with TRBD1 matching over 9 bases. CDR1 and CDR2 from the germline V gene are WSHSY and SAAADI. This CDR3 has 15 amino acids. The junction had 7 bases not matched to a gene; V was cut back by 4 bases and J by 3 bases. CDR3 residues: CASSVGTGSFYEQYF. The CDR3 nucleotides read TGCGCCAGCAGTGTCGGGACAGGGAGTTTCTACGAGCAGTACTTC.

The chain carries TRBV7-2 and TRBJ1-4; D remains unclear. The ends were cut back, 2 bases at V and 8 bases at J, with 12 bases in the middle. Germline V gives CDR1 SGHTA, CDR2 FQGNSA. CDR3 length: 14 amino acids. CDR3 nucleotides: TGTGCCAGCAGCTTAAACCCGGCGGGGGAAAAACTGTTTTTT. Its protein product is CASSLNPAGEKLFF. The full variable domain, with the rest looked up from reference TRBV7-2 and TRBJ1-4, is GAGVSQSPSNKVTEKGKDVELRCDPISGHTALYWYRQSLGQGLEFLIYFQGNSAPDKSGLPSDRFSAERTGGSVSTLTIQRTQQEDSAVYLCASSLNPAGEKLFFGSGTQLSVL.

The rearrangement joins TRBV19 to TRBJ1-6; D gene uncertain. V lost 5 bases, J lost 7 bases, and 9 bases lay in between. The CDR3 consists of 13 residues. Germline CDR1 reads LNHDA; CDR2 reads SQIVND (reference sequence). DNA for the CDR3: TGTGCCAGTAGTGTGTCGGAGAATTCACCCCTCCACTTT. This gives the protein CASSVSENSPLHF.